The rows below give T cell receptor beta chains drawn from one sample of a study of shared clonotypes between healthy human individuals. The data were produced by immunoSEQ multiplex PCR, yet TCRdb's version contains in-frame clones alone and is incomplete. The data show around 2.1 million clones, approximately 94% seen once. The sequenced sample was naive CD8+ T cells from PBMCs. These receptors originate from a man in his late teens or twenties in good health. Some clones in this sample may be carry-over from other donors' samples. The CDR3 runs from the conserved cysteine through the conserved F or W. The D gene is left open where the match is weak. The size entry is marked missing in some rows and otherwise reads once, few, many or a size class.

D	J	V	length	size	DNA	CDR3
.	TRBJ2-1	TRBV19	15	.	TGTGCCAGTAGCCCGGACTTCGACAGTGGCAATGAGCAGTTCTTC	CASSPDFDSGNEQFF
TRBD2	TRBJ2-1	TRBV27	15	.	TGTGCCAGCGGCCTTCTAGCGGGAGCCTACAATGAGCAGTTCTTC	CASGLLAGAYNEQFF
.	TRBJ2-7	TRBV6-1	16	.	TGTGCCAGCAGTGATAGGCATCCCCAGGCCTCCTACGAGCAGTACTTC	CASSDRHPQASYEQYF
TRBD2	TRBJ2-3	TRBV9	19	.	TGTGCCAGCAGCGGCAACCGGGCACGCGGGAGGATAAGCACAGATACGCAGTATTTT	CASSGNRARGRISTDTQYF
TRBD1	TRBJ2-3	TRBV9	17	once	TGTGCCAGCAGCGTAACCATTGGGACAGGGGACACAGATACGCAGTATTTT	CASSVTIGTGDTDTQYF
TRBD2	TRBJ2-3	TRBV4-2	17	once	TGTGCCAGCAGCCAAGATCCGAGGACTAGCGGGACGGATACGCAGTATTTT	CASSQDPRTSGTDTQYF
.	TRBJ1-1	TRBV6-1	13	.	TGTGCCAGCAGTGACGCCCTCGGTGCTGAAGCTTTCTTT	CASSDALGAEAFF
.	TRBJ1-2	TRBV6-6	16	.	TGTGCCAGCAGTTACCAGGGGCTTTCCGGAAACTATGGCTACACCTTC	CASSYQGLSGNYGYTF
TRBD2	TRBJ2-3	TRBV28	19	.	TGTGCCAGCAGTTTATCTCTAGCGGGAGTAGTAGGAGGCACAGATACGCAGTATTTT	CASSLSLAGVVGGTDTQYF
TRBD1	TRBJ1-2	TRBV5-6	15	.	TGTGCCAGCAGCCCGCGGACAGGGGGCGACTATGGCTACACCTTC	CASSPRTGGDYGYTF
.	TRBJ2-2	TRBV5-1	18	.	TGCGCCAGCAGCCAAGAACCATGGGACACCTTGAACACCGGGGAGCTGTTTTTT	CASSQEPWDTLNTGELFF
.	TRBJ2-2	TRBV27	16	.	TGTGCCAGCAGTTTATTGTTAACCCTAAACACCGGGGAGCTGTTTTTT	CASSLLLTLNTGELFF
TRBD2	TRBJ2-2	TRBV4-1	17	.	TGCGCCAGCAGCCGCTGGTCCGGGGGGAGCCCCACCGGGGAGCTGTTTTTT	CASSRWSGGSPTGELFF
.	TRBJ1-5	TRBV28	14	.	TGTGCCAGCAGTTTTACAGAACTCAATCAGCCCCAGCATTTT	CASSFTELNQPQHF
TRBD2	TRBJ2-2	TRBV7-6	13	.	TGTGCCAGCAGTAGCGGGAGCATCGGGGAGCTGTTTTTT	CASSSGSIGELFF
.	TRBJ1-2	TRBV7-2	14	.	TGTGCCAGCAGCCCTGGGCCCAGGAAAAATGGCTACACCTTC	CASSPGPRKNGYTF
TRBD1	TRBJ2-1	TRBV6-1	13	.	TGTGCCAGCAGTGAGACCACCGGGACAGGGGGTTTCTTC	CASSETTGTGGFF
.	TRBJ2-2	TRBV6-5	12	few	TGTGCCAGCAGGGAGGACACCGGGGAGCTGTTTTTT	CASREDTGELFF
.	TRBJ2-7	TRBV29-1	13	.	TGCAGCGTTGAGAGCGGTAGCTCCTACGAGCAGTACTTC	CSVESGSSYEQYF
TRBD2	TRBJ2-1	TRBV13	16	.	TGTGCCAGCAGCCCCGATGGAGCGGGAGGGGGAGGTGAGCAGTTCTTC	CASSPDGAGGGGEQFF
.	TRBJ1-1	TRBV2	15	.	TGTGCCAGCAGTGAAGGGCATCGGGGGAACCCTGAAGCTTTCTTT	CASSEGHRGNPEAFF
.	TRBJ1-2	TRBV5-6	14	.	TGTGCCAGCAGCTTGGCAGGGCTTGGCTATGGCTACACCTTC	CASSLAGLGYGYTF
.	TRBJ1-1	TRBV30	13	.	TGTGCCTGGAGTGTGACGGGGGCCACTGAAGCTTTCTTT	CAWSVTGATEAFF
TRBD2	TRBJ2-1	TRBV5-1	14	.	TGCGCCAGCAGTTTACTAGCGGACTGGCATGAGCAGTTCTTC	CASSLLADWHEQFF
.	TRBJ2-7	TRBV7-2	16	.	TGTGCCAGCAGCGAAGGTTCGCTTGTTCTCACCTACGAGCAGTACTTC	CASSEGSLVLTYEQYF
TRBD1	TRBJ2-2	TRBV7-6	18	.	TGTGCCAGCAGCTTAGGGTCCGGACAGGGCATAAACACCGGGGAGCTGTTTTTT	CASSLGSGQGINTGELFF
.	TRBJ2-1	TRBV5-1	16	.	TGCGCCAGTGGAGGTACGGGACAGCAGGGACTCCCACGTCTGTTCTTC	CASGGTGQQGLPRLFF
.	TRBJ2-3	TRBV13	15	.	TGTGCCAGCAGCTTCAGGTCAGGGAGCACAGATACGCAGTATTTT	CASSFRSGSTDTQYF
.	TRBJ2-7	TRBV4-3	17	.	TGCGCCAGCAGCCAAGCATGGGGCCCCACCCGGCTCGACGAGCAGTACTTC	CASSQAWGPTRLDEQYF
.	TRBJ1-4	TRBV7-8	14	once	TGTGCCAGCAGCTTAGTGGTGGGGGGTGAAAAACTGTTTTTT	CASSLVVGGEKLFF
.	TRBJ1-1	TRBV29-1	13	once	TGCAGCGCAGAGCCCCAGGACGGTACTGAAGCTTTCTTT	CSAEPQDGTEAFF
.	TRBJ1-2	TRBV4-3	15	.	TGCGCCAGCAGCCAAGAGCTCCAGGGAATCTATGGCTACACCTTC	CASSQELQGIYGYTF
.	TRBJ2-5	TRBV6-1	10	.	TGTGCCAGCAGCCTCGGGAGAGAGTACTTC	CASSLGREYF
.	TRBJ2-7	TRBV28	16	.	TGTGCCAGCAGTTTATCCCCCGGCAGGGGCTCCTACGAGCAGTACTTC	CASSLSPGRGSYEQYF
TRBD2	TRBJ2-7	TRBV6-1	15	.	TGTGCCAGCAGTGAAGGACTAGCGGGTTACTACGAGCAGTACTTC	CASSEGLAGYYEQYF
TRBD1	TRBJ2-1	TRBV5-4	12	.	TGTGCGTGTCGGGACAGTGACAATGAGCAGTTCTTC	CACRDSDNEQFF
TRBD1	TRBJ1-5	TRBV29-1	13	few	TGCAGCGTGGGACAGGGTAAGAGTCAGCCCCAGCATTTT	CSVGQGKSQPQHF
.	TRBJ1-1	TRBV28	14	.	TGTGCCAGCAGAGGGACATCCATGAACACTGAAGCTTTCTTT	CASRGTSMNTEAFF
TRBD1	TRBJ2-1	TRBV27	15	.	TGTGCCAGCAGTGCCTACAGGGGGTCTTACAATGAGCAGTTCTTC	CASSAYRGSYNEQFF
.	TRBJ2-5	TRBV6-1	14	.	TGTGCCAGCAGTGATGAGTCCCCCCAAGAGACCCAGTACTTC	CASSDESPQETQYF
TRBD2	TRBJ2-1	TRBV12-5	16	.	TGTGCTAGTGGTTTGACTAGCGGGAGAACATACAATGAGCAGTTCTTC	CASGLTSGRTYNEQFF
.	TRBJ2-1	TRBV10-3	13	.	TGTGCCATCAGTGAGTGGTCCACCAATGAGCAGTTCTTC	CAISEWSTNEQFF
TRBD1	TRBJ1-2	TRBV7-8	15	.	TGTGCCAGCAGCTTAGACGGACAGGGGAACTATGGCTACACCTTC	CASSLDGQGNYGYTF
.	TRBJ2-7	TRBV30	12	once	TGTGCCTGGAGTGTACGGGACACCGAGCAGTACTTC	CAWSVRDTEQYF
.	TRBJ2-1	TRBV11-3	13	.	TGTGCCAGCAAAAGGCCATCCTACAATGAGCAGTTCTTC	CASKRPSYNEQFF
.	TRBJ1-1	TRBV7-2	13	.	TGTGCCAGCAGCCTATTTATGAACACTGAAGCTTTCTTT	CASSLFMNTEAFF
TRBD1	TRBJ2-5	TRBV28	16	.	TGTGCCAGCACCCGCCTACAAAAAACAGGGGAAGAGACCCAGTACTTC	CASTRLQKTGEETQYF
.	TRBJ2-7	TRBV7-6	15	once	TGTGCCAGCAGCTTCGTTGCTAGCTCCTCCTACGAGCAGTACTTC	CASSFVASSSYEQYF
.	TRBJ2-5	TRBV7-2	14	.	TGTGCCAGCACCCTAGGTCGTAACCAAGAGACCCAGTACTTC	CASTLGRNQETQYF
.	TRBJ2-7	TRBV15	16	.	TGTGCCACCGCCCAAGGGGGGTGGAGGAGCTCCTACGAGCAGTACTTC	CATAQGGWRSSYEQYF
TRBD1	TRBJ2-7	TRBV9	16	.	TGTGCCAGCAGCGCGTCGAGGACAGGGGGGTTCTACGAGCAGTACTTC	CASSASRTGGFYEQYF
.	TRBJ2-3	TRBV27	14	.	TGTGCCAGCAGTTTATGGGTGGAGAGAGATACGCAGTATTTT	CASSLWVERDTQYF